Listed here are 14 T cell receptor beta chains from one sample, sequenced in a study of T cell repertoires in cytomegalovirus infection. A single record per CDR3 protein comes from TCRdb applying MiXCR to the reads. Of 450,000 to 650,000 distinct CDR3 sequences in the sample, about 25% were seen once. The sequencing input was PBMCs. Every receptor here comes from a human donor in good health (CMV status not recorded). Some clones in this sample may be carry-over from other donors' samples.

This clonotype was seen more than once but under ten times. This rearrangement joins TRBV7-9 to TRBJ2-3; tentative D call: TRBD1 (7 bases). Germline V gene data show CDR1 as SEHNR and CDR2 as FQNEAQ (reference sequence). This CDR3 contains 18 residues. Trimming shortened V by 5 bases and J by 4 bases, and 25 bases separated the two germline ends. This chain's CDR3 is CASSQPRGVTLQADTQYF. The CDR3 bases are TGTGCCAGCAGCCAGCCCAGGGGGGTCACTCTACAGGCAGATACGCAGTATTTT.

J is TRBJ1-1 and V is TRBV18; the D gene is possibly TRBD1 (5 bases). Germline CDR1 KGHSH, CDR2 LQKENI. The CDR3 extends over 13 amino acids. V shed 10 bases and J shed 4 bases, with 16 bases lying between them. CDR3 amino acids: CATIRGEATEAFF. The DNA of the CDR3 is TGTGCCACCATTAGGGGCGAGGCCACTGAAGCTTTCTTT.

This clonotype was seen just once. The J gene is TRBJ2-1, the V gene TRBV6-6, with 9 bases matching TRBD2. The V and J ends lost 4 bases and 5 bases, in that order; junction bases with no gene match: 3. The CDR3 sequence is 14 residues long. The germline gives CDR1 MNHNY, CDR2 SVGAGI (reference sequence). This CDR3 is CASSSAGGNNEQFF. CDR3 DNA sequence: TGTGCCAGCAGTTCGGCGGGAGGGAACAATGAGCAGTTCTTC.

This clonotype was detected a few times. The CDR3 spells CAISETGYGYTF. The CDR3 DNA reads as TGTGCCATCAGTGAGACAGGGTATGGCTACACCTTC. V usage is TRBV10-3 and J usage is TRBJ1-2; D is possibly TRBD1 (6 bases). The CDR3 is made up of 12 amino acids. In germline, CDR1 is ENHRY, CDR2 SYGVKD. Between the trimmed V and J ends, which lost 2 bases and 5 bases, there was a span of 6 bases.

This clonotype was seen a single time. J is TRBJ1-5 and V is TRBV6-1; 8 bases line up with TRBD1. The CDR3 runs 16 residues. V lost 2 bases and J lost 4; bases outside the gene matches: 7. CDR1 is MNHNS, CDR2 SASEGT, per germline. CDR3 sequence: CASSETRRGLNQPQHF. DNA of the CDR3: TGTGCCAGCAGTGAAACTCGCAGGGGGCTAAATCAGCCCCAGCATTTT.

This sequence joins TRBV7-2 and TRBJ1-2, with TRBD1 matching over 8 bases. The V gene end was trimmed by 1 base and the J gene end by 7 bases; junction bases not matched to a gene: 8. There are 15 residues in the CDR3. The germline V gene has CDR1 SGHTA and CDR2 FQGNSA. This CDR3 is CASSLVIGQGAGYTF. In nucleotides, the CDR3 is TGTGCCAGCAGCTTAGTTATAGGGCAGGGGGCTGGCTACACCTTC.

This clonotype was observed a few times. The gene calls are TRBV5-1 and TRBJ2-7; no reliable D call. The germline V gene has CDR1 SGHRS and CDR2 YFSETQ. The length of the CDR3 is 12 residues. V lost 2 bases and J 7 bases, leaving 10 bases between the germline ends. CDR3: CASSLVHREQYF. The CDR3 region has the DNA TGCGCCAGCAGCTTAGTCCATCGTGAGCAGTACTTC.

This clonotype was seen repeatedly, ten times or more. V gene TRBV24-1 combines with J gene TRBJ2-5; D perhaps matches TRBD2 (5 bases). CDR1 is KGHDR, CDR2 SFDVKD, per germline. Trimming stripped 3 bases from V and 4 bases from J, with 17 bases between. The length of the CDR3 is 16 residues. CDR3 nucleotide sequence: TGTGCCACCAGTGATCCGCGCAGATACGAGGGAGAGACCCAGTACTTC. Translated, it gives CATSDPRRYEGETQYF.

A few counts support this clonotype. The chain employs TRBV6-2 or TRBV6-3 and TRBJ2-1; D uncertain. CDR1 and CDR2 from the germline V gene are MNHEY and SVGEGT. The CDR3 spans 15 residues. V dropped 7 bases and J dropped 0 bases, with 13 bases sitting between them. This chain's CDR3 is CASTKGLSSYNEQFF. The CDR3 region has the DNA TGTGCCAGCACCAAGGGTCTGAGCTCCTACAATGAGCAGTTCTTC.

This rearrangement joins TRBV4-2 to TRBJ2-7, with 10 bases identical to TRBD1. Germline V CDR1 and CDR2: LGHNA, YNFKEQ. The CDR3 has 18 amino acids. V was pared by 2 bases and J by 3 bases, with 13 bases of the junction left unmatched. This CDR3 reads CASSQTGTGVERGYEQYF. CDR3 nucleotides: TGTGCCAGCAGCCAAACCGGGACAGGGGTCGAGAGGGGCTACGAGCAGTACTTC.

The chain joins TRBV6-1 to TRBJ1-1; 8 positions agree with TRBD1. Trimming took 7 bases from V and 7 from J; bases not matched to a gene: 5. The CDR3 sequence is 12 residues long. Germline assignment: CDR1 MNHNS and CDR2 SASEGT. The CDR3 bases are TGTGCCAGCACCGGACAGGGCCTTGAAGCTTTCTTT. Its protein product is CASTGQGLEAFF.

Only a few counts were recorded for this clonotype. This chain connects TRBV27 to TRBJ2-1, with 13 bases aligning to TRBD2. There are 16 residues in the CDR3. Germline V gives CDR1 MNHEY, CDR2 SMNVEV (reference sequence). V shed 6 bases, J shed 8 bases, and the junction held 10 bases outside the gene matches. Here the CDR3 reads CASSSYTSGRGYEQFF. The CDR3, as DNA: TGTGCCAGCAGCTCATATACTAGCGGGAGGGGGTATGAGCAGTTCTTC.

Remarks on this clonotype: With a much larger clone just one base away, this may be a read error. The rearrangement uses TRBV7-2 and TRBJ2-1, with D unresolved. Germline lookup yields CDR1 SGHTA and CDR2 FQGNSA. With 0 bases removed from V and 6 bases from J, the gap between germline ends came to 12 bases. This CDR3 region has 15 residues. CDR3 bases: TGTGCCAGCAGCTTAGCACCAGATCTGTGCAATGAGCAGTTCTTC. This gives the protein CASSLAPDLCNEQFF.

This clonotype was detected a few times. The chain has TRBV7-9 and TRBJ2-1, with TRBD2 matching over 8 bases. After removal of 5 bases from V and 10 bases from J, the junction contained 4 bases not matched to a gene. The CDR3 runs 12 residues. The V gene's germline CDR1 is SEHNR and CDR2 FQNEAQ (reference sequence). In nucleotides, the CDR3 is TGTGCCAGCAGCCCTATAGCGGGAGAGCAGTTCTTC. Protein sequence: CASSPIAGEQFF.